This T cell receptor (beta chain) was recorded in a study of blood T cell repertoires in COVID-19. About the research overall: Researchers got acute and convalescent COVID-19 samples from the United States, Italy and Spain. In each case, the material was cDNA or gDNA derived from T cells, B-cell-depleted T cells, or PBMCs.

Per the germline V gene, CDR1 is MNHEY and CDR2 is SVGAGI. There are 15 residues in the CDR3. Trimming stripped 7 bases from V and 4 bases from J, with 17 bases between. Per the authors' pipeline: From reference gene primer amplification, estimates of nucleated cell counts were derived. Using immunoSEQ multiplex PCR, the repertoire was profiled, and TCRdb retains in-frame clones only, with some absent. The D gene and trimming were derived from the DNA, and the V and J assignments and clone size from that table. The table lists under 300,000 clones, about 83% of them singletons. This sequence joins TRBV6-5 and TRBJ2-1; the D gene is possibly TRBD2 (6 bases). Sample: peripheral blood. The sequence came from a human donor in a cohort sampled during active COVID-19. DNA of the CDR3: TGTGCCAGCACATCCGGGAGCCCCCAATACAATGAGCAGTTCTTC. Translating gives CASTSGSPQYNEQFF.